This TCR beta chain was documented in a study of chronic HIV infection and antiretroviral therapy. The V end lost 8 bases, the J end lost 5 bases, and 27 bases lay between the germline ends. Per germline, CDR1 KGHSH and CDR2 LQKENI. This CDR3 spans 17 amino acids. TCRdb redid the calling of the 5' RACE reads with MiXCR, one entry per CDR3 protein. The table shows approximately 30,000 distinct CDR3 sequences, with about 9.7% occurring only once. The sequence was collected from an adult who had HIV and had not received antiretroviral therapy, or was an uninfected healthy control (not recorded which). V is TRBV18 and J is TRBJ2-5; D tentatively fits TRBD1 or TRBD2 (6 bases each). Sequenced input: peripheral blood. The CDR3 coding sequence is TGTGCCAGCCATACAGCCGGGACAAACAGAGGAGGGGAGACCCAGTACTTC. Protein product: CASHTAGTNRGGETQYF.